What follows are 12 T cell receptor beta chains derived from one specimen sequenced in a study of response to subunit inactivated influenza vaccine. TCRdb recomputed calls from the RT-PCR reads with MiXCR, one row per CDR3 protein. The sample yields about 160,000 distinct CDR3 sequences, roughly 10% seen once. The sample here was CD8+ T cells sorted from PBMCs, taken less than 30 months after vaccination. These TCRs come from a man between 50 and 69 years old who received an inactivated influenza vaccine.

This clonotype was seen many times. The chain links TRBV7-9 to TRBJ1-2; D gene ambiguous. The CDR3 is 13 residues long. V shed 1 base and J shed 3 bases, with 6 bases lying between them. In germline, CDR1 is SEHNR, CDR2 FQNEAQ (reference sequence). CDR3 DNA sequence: TGTGCCAGCAGCTTAGGGGATTACTATGGCTACACCTTC. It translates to CASSLGDYYGYTF.

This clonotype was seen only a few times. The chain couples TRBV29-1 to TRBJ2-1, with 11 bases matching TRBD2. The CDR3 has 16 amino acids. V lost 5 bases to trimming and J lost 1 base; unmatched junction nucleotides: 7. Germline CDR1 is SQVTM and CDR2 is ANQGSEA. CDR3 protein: CSVPGLAGRSYNEQFF. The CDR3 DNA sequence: TGCAGCGTTCCTGGACTAGCGGGCCGTTCCTACAATGAGCAGTTCTTC.

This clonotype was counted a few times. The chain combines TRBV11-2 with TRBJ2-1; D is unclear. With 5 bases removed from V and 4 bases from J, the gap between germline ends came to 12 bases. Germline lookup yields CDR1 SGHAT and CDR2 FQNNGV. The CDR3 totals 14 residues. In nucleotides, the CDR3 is TGTGCCAGCAGCCCGAGCTGGGCATACAATGAGCAGTTCTTC. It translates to CASSPSWAYNEQFF. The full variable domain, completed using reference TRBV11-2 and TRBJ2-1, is EAGVAQSPRYKIIEKRQSVAFWCNPISGHATLYWYQQILGQGPKLLIQFQNNGVVDDSQLPKDRFSAERLKGVDSTLKIQPAKLEDSAVYLCASSPSWAYNEQFFGPGTRLTVL.

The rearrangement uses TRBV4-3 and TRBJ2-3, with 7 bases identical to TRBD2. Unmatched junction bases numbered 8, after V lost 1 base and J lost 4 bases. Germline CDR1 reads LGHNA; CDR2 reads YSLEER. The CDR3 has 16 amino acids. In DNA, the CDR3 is TGCGCCAGCAGCCAAGGACTGCGGGAGAATTCAGATACGCAGTATTTT. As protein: CASSQGLRENSDTQYF.

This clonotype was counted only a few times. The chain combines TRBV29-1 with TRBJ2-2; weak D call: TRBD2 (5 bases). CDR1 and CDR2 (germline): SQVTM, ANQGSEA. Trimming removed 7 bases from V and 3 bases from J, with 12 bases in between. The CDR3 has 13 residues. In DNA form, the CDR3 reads TGCAGCGGAGGGTGGACGGACACCGGGGAGCTGTTTTTT. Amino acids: CSGGWTDTGELFF.

In DNA form, the CDR3 reads TGTGCCAGCAGTTCACGGGACGGAGGCCTCGGGGAGCTGTTTTTT. This encodes CASSSRDGGLGELFF. The J gene is TRBJ2-2, the V gene TRBV27, with D perhaps TRBD1 or TRBD2 (5 bases each). Germline V gives CDR1 MNHEY, CDR2 SMNVEV (reference sequence). The CDR3 sequence is 15 residues long. Trimming took off 4 bases at V and 7 bases at J, with 16 bases between the two ends.

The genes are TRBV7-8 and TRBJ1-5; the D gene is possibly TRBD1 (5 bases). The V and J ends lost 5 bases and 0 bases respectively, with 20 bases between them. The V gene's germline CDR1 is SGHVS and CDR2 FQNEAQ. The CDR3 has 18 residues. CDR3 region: CASSPIRGGGYSNQPQHF. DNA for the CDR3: TGTGCCAGCAGCCCTATCCGGGGGGGAGGGTATAGCAATCAGCCCCAGCATTTT.

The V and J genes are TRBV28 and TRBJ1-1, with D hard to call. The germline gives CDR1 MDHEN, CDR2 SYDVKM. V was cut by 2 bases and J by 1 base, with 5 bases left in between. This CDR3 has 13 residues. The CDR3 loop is CASSLATNTEAFF. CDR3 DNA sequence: TGTGCCAGCAGTTTAGCGACGAACACTGAAGCTTTCTTT.

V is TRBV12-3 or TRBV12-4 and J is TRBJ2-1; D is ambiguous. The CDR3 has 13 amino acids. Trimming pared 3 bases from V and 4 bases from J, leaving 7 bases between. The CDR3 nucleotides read TGTGCCAGCAGTTTCCACAATTACAATGAGCAGTTCTTC. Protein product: CASSFHNYNEQFF.

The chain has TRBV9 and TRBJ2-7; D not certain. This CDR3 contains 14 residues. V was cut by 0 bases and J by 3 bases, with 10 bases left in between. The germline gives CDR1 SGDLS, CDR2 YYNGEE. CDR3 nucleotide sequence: TGTGCCAGCAGCGTAGTCCCGTCGGACTACGAGCAGTACTTC. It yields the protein CASSVVPSDYEQYF.

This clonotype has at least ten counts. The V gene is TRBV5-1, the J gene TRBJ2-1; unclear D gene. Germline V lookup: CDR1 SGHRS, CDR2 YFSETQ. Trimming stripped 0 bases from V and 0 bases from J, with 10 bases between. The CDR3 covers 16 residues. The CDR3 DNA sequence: TGCGCCAGCAGCTTGGATGGTGGGTTCTCCTACAATGAGCAGTTCTTC. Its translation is CASSLDGGFSYNEQFF.

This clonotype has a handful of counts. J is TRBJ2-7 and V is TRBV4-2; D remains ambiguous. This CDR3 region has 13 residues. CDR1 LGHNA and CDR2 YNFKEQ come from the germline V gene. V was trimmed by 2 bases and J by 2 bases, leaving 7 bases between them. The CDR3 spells CASSQFQTYEQYF. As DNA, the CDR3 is TGTGCCAGCAGCCAATTCCAAACCTACGAGCAGTACTTC.